This entry lists 20 T cell receptor beta chains sequenced from one sample in a study of control samples from healthy donors and cancer patients (TCRdb year 2020). Library creation used the immunoSEQ multiplex PCR assay. In TCRdb, the immuneACCESS table is reduced to in-frame sequences with V and J assigned. These tables do not hold every clone; where another copy was compared, an unresolved V gene accounts for under half, and the others remain unexplained. The sample table records some 90,000 clones; roughly nine tenths of these occur just once. About 0.92% of the sample goes to the ten largest clones. The sample taken for sequencing was blood. The receptors derive from a woman aged 25 to 39 in good health.

V gene TRBV27 combines with J gene TRBJ1-1; D not certain. The V end lost 4 bases, the J end lost 0 bases, and 6 bases lay between the germline ends. The V gene's germline CDR1 is MNHEY and CDR2 SMNVEV (reference sequence). The length of the CDR3 is 13 residues. The CDR3 sequence is CASSSALNTEAFF. Here the CDR3 DNA reads TGTGCCAGCAGTTCCGCCTTGAACACTGAAGCTTTCTTT.

This sequence joins TRBV3-1 (or the pseudogene TRBV3-2) and TRBJ2-3, with 8 bases that match TRBD1. J lost 1 base, V lost 5 bases, and 2 bases had no gene match. This CDR3 spans 14 amino acids. Germline CDR1 is LGHDT and CDR2 is YNNKEL (reference sequence). The CDR3 is CASSTGQGTDTQYF. As DNA, the CDR3 is TGTGCCAGCAGCACGGGACAGGGCACAGATACGCAGTATTTT.

For the CDR3, the DNA is TGTGCCAGTAGGGACGGGAGGGCCAACGAGCAGTTCTTC. Translating gives CASRDGRANEQFF. The chain joins TRBV18 to TRBJ2-1, with 8 bases fitting TRBD2. V was clipped by 9 bases and J by 10 bases; unmatched bases: 11. This CDR3 comprises 13 residues. CDR1 is KGHSH and CDR2 is LQKENI in the germline V gene.

The chain links TRBV5-1 to TRBJ2-1; TRBD2 aligns across 10 bases. CDR3 length equals 18 residues. The V and J ends lost 1 base and 3 bases, in that order; junction bases with no gene match: 10. The V gene's germline CDR1 is SGHRS and CDR2 YFSETQ. The CDR3 bases are TGCGCCAGCAGCTTGCGGCCCCTAGCGGGGGTTGTCTACAATGAGCAGTTCTTC. Translation: CASSLRPLAGVVYNEQFF.

The V call is TRBV11-2, the J call TRBJ2-2; the match to TRBD2 covers 12 bases. Germline V CDR1 and CDR2: SGHAT, FQNNGV. CDR3 size: 18 residues. V lost 1 base to trimming and J lost 6 bases; unmatched junction nucleotides: 9. The CDR3 protein is CASSLVGSSGGGPGELFF. The DNA of the CDR3 is TGTGCCAGCAGCTTAGTAGGGTCTAGCGGGGGGGGCCCCGGGGAGCTGTTTTTT.

A word on this clone: The same CDR3 arises from other DNA sequences in this sample as well. The chain couples TRBV19 to TRBJ1-2; 8 bases align to TRBD1. Unmatched junction bases numbered 0, after V lost 1 base and J lost 5 bases. Germline V gene sequence: CDR1 LNHDA, CDR2 SQIVND (reference sequence). The CDR3 has 13 amino acids. The CDR3 bases are TGTGCCAGTAGTATAGGGACAGGGTATGGCTACACCTTC. As protein: CASSIGTGYGYTF.

The rearrangement joins TRBV5-1 to TRBJ2-2; TRBD2 might be the D (6 bases). V lost 4 bases, J lost 4 bases, and 11 bases lay in between. CDR3 length: 14 amino acids. Germline lookup yields CDR1 SGHRS and CDR2 YFSETQ. As DNA, the CDR3 is TGCGCCAGCAGCAGAGTGGGGGGCACCGGGGAGCTGTTTTTT. It codes for CASSRVGGTGELFF.

J is TRBJ2-1 and V is TRBV10-3; 9 bases fit TRBD2. V lost 10 bases to trimming and J lost 3 bases; unmatched junction nucleotides: 10. The germline CDR1 and CDR2 sequences are ENHRY and SYGVKD. The CDR3 totals 15 residues. CDR3 residues: CATGGVTSGYNEQFF. The CDR3 DNA reads as TGTGCCACGGGGGGGGTGACTAGCGGCTACAATGAGCAGTTCTTC.

The rearrangement joins TRBV9 to TRBJ1-5; 7 bases are a match to TRBD1. The CDR3 extends over 15 amino acids. CDR1 is SGDLS and CDR2 is YYNGEE in the germline V gene. Trimming removed 3 bases from V and 4 bases from J; junction bases left unmatched: 7. The CDR3 protein is CASSAGQAANQPQHF. In nucleotides, the CDR3 is TGTGCCAGCAGCGCAGGACAGGCAGCGAATCAGCCCCAGCATTTT. Drawing the rest from reference TRBV9 and TRBJ1-5, the complete variable domain is DSGVTQTPKHLITATGQRVTLRCSPRSGDLSVYWYQQSLDQGLQFLIQYYNGEERAKGNILERFSAQQFPDLHSELNLSSLELGDSALYFCASSAGQAANQPQHFGDGTRLSIL.

This chain joins TRBV18 and TRBJ1-2; D is possibly TRBD1 (6 bases). The CDR3 has 15 residues. The germline gives CDR1 KGHSH, CDR2 LQKENI. V lost 5 bases and J 4 bases, leaving 17 bases between the germline ends. DNA of the CDR3: TGTGCCAGCTCAGAGTCGGGACACCTATCCTATGGCTACACCTTC. This encodes CASSESGHLSYGYTF.

The chain joins TRBV28 to TRBJ1-1; D perhaps matches TRBD1 (5 bases). Trimming took 2 bases from V and 6 from J, leaving 10 bases between them. Germline lookup yields CDR1 MDHEN and CDR2 SYDVKM. The length of the CDR3 is 13 residues. The CDR3 DNA follows: TGTGCCAGCAGTTTAGAGGGGATCGCTGAAGCTTTCTTT. It specifies CASSLEGIAEAFF.

This clone was seen only once. The J gene is TRBJ1-3, the V gene TRBV4-1; no reliable D call. Trimming took 4 bases from V and 2 from J, leaving 12 bases between them. Germline V gene sequence: CDR1 MGHRA, CDR2 YSYEKL. CDR3 size: 15 residues. The CDR3 DNA reads TGCGCCAGCAGCCGTGTACACCTAACTGGAAACACCATATATTTT. Translated, it gives CASSRVHLTGNTIYF.

V and J are TRBV5-8 and TRBJ1-1; no reliable D call. This CDR3 spans 14 amino acids. Trimming removed 4 bases from V and 1 base from J, with 11 bases in between. CDR1 is SGHTS and CDR2 is YDEGEE in the germline V gene. The DNA for the CDR3 is TGTGCCAGCAGCGAAATGACACAGAACACTGAAGCTTTCTTT. Translation gives CASSEMTQNTEAFF.

The rearrangement links TRBV11-3 to TRBJ2-2; 13 nucleotides align to TRBD2. V shed 5 bases, J shed 4 bases, and the junction held 13 bases outside the gene matches. The CDR3 has 19 residues. Germline-derived CDR1 and CDR2 are SGHNT and YENEEA. As DNA, the CDR3 is TGTGCCAGCAGCCGGCGGCGTGCACTAGCGGGAGGGATCACCGGGGAGCTGTTTTTT. Translated, it gives CASSRRRALAGGITGELFF. The entire variable domain, with the rest obtained from reference TRBV11-3 and TRBJ2-2, is as follows: EAGVVQSPRYKIIEKKQPVAFWCNPISGHNTLYWYLQNLGQGPELLIRYENEEAVDDSQLPKDRFSAERLKGVDSTLKIQPAELGDSAVYLCASSRRRALAGGITGELFFGEGSRLTVL.

This chain uses TRBV6-6 with TRBJ1-5; 8 nucleotides agree with TRBD1. With 7 bases clipped from V and 6 bases from J, the junction kept 8 bases outside the gene matches. Per the germline V gene, CDR1 is MNHNY and CDR2 is SVGAGI (reference sequence). The CDR3 is made up of 14 amino acids. CDR3 coding DNA: TGTGCCAGCAAGCCGGGACAGGTGGGTCAGCCCCAGCATTTT. Residues: CASKPGQVGQPQHF.

The chain carries TRBV6-5 and TRBJ2-1, with D unclear. Trimming took off 8 bases at V and 4 bases at J, with 12 bases between the two ends. Per germline, CDR1 MNHEY and CDR2 SVGAGI. CDR3 length: 13 amino acids. This chain's CDR3 is CASAIRYYNEQFF. CDR3 sequence (DNA): TGTGCCAGCGCCATTCGTTATTACAATGAGCAGTTCTTC.

This chain links TRBV12-3 or TRBV12-4 with TRBJ1-2; 7 bases align to TRBD1. V gave up 4 bases and J gave up 7 bases; unmatched junction bases: 6. This CDR3 spans 13 amino acids. The CDR3: CASSSLTGVGYTF. CDR3 nucleotides: TGTGCCAGCAGTTCCCTTACAGGGGTTGGCTACACCTTC.

The V call is TRBV15, the J call TRBJ1-2; D perhaps matches TRBD1 (5 bases). Germline CDR1 and CDR2: LNHNV and YYDKDF (reference sequence). The V and J ends lost 2 bases and 1 base respectively, with 11 bases between them. This CDR3 spans 15 amino acids. This chain's CDR3 is CATSRQTEINYGYTF. CDR3 in DNA: TGTGCCACCAGCAGACAGACAGAGATTAACTATGGCTACACCTTC.

This rearrangement joins TRBV7-9 to TRBJ2-1; 10 bases align to TRBD2. CDR3 length equals 14 residues. V shed 7 bases, J shed 7 bases, and the junction held 7 bases outside the gene matches. Per germline, CDR1 SEHNR and CDR2 FQNEAQ (reference sequence). As DNA, the CDR3 is TGTGCCAGCATCTCCGGGACTAGCGAGAATGAGCAGTTCTTC. Translating it yields CASISGTSENEQFF.

The chain has TRBV5-4 and TRBJ2-1, with 10 bases matching TRBD1. Germline CDR1 reads SGHNT; CDR2 reads YYREEE (reference sequence). J gave up 15 bases and V 4 bases, and 13 bases lay outside the gene matches. This CDR3 is built from 14 residues. The CDR3 here is CASSLSIPGQGWFF. The CDR3 DNA sequence: TGTGCCAGCAGCCTAAGTATTCCGGGACAGGGGTGGTTCTTC.